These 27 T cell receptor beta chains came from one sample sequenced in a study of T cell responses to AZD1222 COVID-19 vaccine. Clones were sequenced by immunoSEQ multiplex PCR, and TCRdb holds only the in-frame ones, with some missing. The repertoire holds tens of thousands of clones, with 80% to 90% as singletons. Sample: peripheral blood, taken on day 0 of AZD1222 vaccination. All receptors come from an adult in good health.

CDR3 sequence: CASSLQGNEQFF. In DNA, the CDR3 is TGTGCCAGCAGCTTACAAGGCAATGAGCAGTTCTTC. This chain links TRBV13 with TRBJ2-1; D gene uncertain. Germline V lookup: CDR1 PRHDT, CDR2 FYEKMQ (reference sequence). CDR3 length equals 12 residues. V was shortened by 2 bases and J by 6 bases, with 5 bases between the two germline ends.

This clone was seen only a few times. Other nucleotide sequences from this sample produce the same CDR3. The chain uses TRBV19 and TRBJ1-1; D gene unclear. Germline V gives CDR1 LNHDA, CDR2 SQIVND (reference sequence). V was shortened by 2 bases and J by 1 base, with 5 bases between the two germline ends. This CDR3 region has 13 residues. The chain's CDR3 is CASSIRGNTEAFF. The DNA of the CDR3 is TGTGCCAGTAGTATACGGGGGAACACTGAAGCTTTCTTT.

CDR3 amino acids: CASREGFYGYTF. In nucleotides, the CDR3 is TGTGCCAGCAGGGAGGGGTTTTATGGCTACACCTTC. The rearrangement joins TRBV27 to TRBJ1-2, with D maybe TRBD1 (5 bases). CDR3 size: 12 residues. V lost 6 bases and J lost 5, with 10 bases in between. Per the germline V gene, CDR1 is MNHEY and CDR2 is SMNVEV (reference sequence).

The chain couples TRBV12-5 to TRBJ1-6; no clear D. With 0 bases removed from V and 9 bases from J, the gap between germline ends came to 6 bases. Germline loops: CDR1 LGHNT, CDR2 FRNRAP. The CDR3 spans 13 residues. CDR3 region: CASGLVGGSPLHF. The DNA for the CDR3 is TGTGCTAGTGGTTTGGTTGGTGGTTCACCCCTCCACTTT.

CDR3 bases: TGTGCCAGCTCACCCCAACAGGGTGCGGAAAACACTGAAGCTTTCTTT. Residues: CASSPQQGAENTEAFF. V usage is TRBV18 and J usage is TRBJ1-1; TRBD1 is a possible D gene (6 bases). This CDR3 spans 16 amino acids. Germline V gene data show CDR1 as KGHSH and CDR2 as LQKENI. V shed 3 bases and J shed 2 bases, with 16 bases lying between them.

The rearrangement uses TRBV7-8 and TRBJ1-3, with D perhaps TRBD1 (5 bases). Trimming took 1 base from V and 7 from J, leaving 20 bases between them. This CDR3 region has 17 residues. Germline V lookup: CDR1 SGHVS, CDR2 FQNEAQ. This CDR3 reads CASSLDTDSGRVNTIYF. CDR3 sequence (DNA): TGTGCCAGCAGCTTAGATACGGACTCGGGGCGAGTCAACACCATATATTTT.

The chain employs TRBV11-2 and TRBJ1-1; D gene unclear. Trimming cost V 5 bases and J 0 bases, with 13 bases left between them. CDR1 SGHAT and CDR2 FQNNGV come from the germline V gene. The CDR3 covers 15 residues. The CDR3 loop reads CASSPPGVMNTEAFF. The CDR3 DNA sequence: TGTGCCAGCAGCCCACCTGGGGTTATGAACACTGAAGCTTTCTTT.

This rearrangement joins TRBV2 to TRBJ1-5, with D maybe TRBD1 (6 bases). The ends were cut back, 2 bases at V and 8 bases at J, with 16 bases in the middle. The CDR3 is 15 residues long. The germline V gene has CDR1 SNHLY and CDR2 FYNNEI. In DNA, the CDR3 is TGTGCCAGCAGTGAATCGAGGCAGGGGCAAGAGCCCCAGCATTTT. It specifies CASSESRQGQEPQHF.

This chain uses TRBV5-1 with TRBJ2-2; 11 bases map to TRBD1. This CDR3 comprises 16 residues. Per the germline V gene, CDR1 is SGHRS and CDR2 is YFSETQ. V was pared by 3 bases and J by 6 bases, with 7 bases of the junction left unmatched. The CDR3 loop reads CASSWRGQGDAGELFF. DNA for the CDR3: TGCGCCAGCAGCTGGCGGGGACAGGGGGACGCCGGGGAGCTGTTTTTT.

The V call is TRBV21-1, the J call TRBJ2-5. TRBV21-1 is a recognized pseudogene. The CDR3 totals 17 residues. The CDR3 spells CASSSSFPGRGQETQYF. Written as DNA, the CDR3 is TGTGCCAGCAGCTCTTCTTTCCCGGGAAGGGGCCAAGAGACCCAGTACTTC.

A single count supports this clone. The chain's CDR3 is CASSLAVPGTRIYEQYF. CDR3 bases: TGTGCCAGCAGCTTAGCAGTTCCCGGGACACGGATTTACGAGCAGTACTTC. V gene TRBV11-3 combines with J gene TRBJ2-7; a possible D gene is TRBD1 (6 bases). The CDR3 runs 17 residues. V was cut by 1 base and J by 4 bases, with 20 bases left in between. Germline CDR1 and CDR2: SGHNT and YENEEA.

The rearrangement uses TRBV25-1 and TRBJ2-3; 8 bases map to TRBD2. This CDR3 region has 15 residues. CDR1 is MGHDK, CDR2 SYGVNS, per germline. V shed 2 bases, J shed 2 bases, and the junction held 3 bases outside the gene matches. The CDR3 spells CASSESGGLTDTQYF. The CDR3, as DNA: TGTGCCAGCAGTGAAAGCGGGGGCCTCACAGATACGCAGTATTTT.

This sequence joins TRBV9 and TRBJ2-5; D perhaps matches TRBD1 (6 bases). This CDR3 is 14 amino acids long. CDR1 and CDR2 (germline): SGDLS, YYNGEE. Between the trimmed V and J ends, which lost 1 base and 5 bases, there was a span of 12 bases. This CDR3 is CASSVSQGWETQYF. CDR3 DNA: TGTGCCAGCAGCGTAAGTCAGGGGTGGGAGACCCAGTACTTC.

This chain's CDR3 is CASSRGPQRLNTEAFF. DNA of the CDR3: TGTGCCAGCAGTCGGGGGCCCCAGAGGTTGAACACTGAAGCTTTCTTT. This rearrangement joins TRBV27 to TRBJ1-1; a weak D match, TRBD1 (6 bases). Between the trimmed V and J ends, which lost 5 bases and 0 bases, there was a span of 16 bases. Germline CDR1 MNHEY, CDR2 SMNVEV (reference sequence). This CDR3 has 16 residues.

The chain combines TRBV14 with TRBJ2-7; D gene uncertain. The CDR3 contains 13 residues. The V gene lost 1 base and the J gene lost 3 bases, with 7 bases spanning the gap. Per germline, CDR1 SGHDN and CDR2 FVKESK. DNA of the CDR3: TGTGCCAGCAGCCAAGGCCACATCTACGAGCAGTACTTC. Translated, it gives CASSQGHIYEQYF.

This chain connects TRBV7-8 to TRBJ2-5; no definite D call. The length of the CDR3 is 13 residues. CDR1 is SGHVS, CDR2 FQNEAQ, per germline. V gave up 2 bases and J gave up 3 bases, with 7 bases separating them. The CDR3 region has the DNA TGTGCCAGCAGCTTATCACTTAAAGAGACCCAGTACTTC. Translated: CASSLSLKETQYF.

For the CDR3, the DNA is TGTGCCACCAGCAGAGTCGCAGGGGGCTATGGCTACACCTTC. This encodes CATSRVAGGYGYTF. The chain links TRBV15 to TRBJ1-2; 7 nucleotides line up with TRBD1. This CDR3 has 14 amino acids. Germline trimming cut 1 base from V and 4 bases from J; bases unmatched to any gene: 3. Germline assignment: CDR1 LNHNV and CDR2 YYDKDF (reference sequence).

CDR3 loop: CASSRDPGQGVPGAEAFF. The CDR3 DNA reads TGTGCCAGTAGCCGCGATCCAGGACAGGGAGTTCCGGGGGCTGAAGCTTTCTTT. The chain carries TRBV19 and TRBJ1-1; 8 bases line up with TRBD1. CDR3 size: 18 residues. V shed 6 bases, J shed 6 bases, and the junction held 21 bases outside the gene matches. Germline V lookup: CDR1 LNHDA, CDR2 SQIVND (reference sequence). The full variable domain, completed using reference TRBV19 and TRBJ1-1, is DGGITQSPKYLFRKEGQNVTLSCEQNLNHDAMYWYRQDPGQGLRLIYYSQIVNDFQKGDIAEGYSVSREKKESFPLTVTSAQKNPTAFYLCASSRDPGQGVPGAEAFFGQGTRLTVV.

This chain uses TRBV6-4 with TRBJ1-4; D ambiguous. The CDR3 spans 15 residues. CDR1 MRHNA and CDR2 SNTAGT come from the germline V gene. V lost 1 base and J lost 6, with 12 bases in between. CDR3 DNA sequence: TGTGCCAGCAGTGACTGGTCAAACAGCCATGAAAAACTGTTTTTT. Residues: CASSDWSNSHEKLFF.

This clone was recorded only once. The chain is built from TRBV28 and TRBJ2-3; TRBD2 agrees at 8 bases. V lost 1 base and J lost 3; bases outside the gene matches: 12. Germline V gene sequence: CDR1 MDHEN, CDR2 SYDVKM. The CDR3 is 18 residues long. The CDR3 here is CASSLSPGLGSITDTQYF. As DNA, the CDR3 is TGTGCCAGCAGTTTATCTCCGGGACTAGGAAGTATTACAGATACGCAGTATTTT.

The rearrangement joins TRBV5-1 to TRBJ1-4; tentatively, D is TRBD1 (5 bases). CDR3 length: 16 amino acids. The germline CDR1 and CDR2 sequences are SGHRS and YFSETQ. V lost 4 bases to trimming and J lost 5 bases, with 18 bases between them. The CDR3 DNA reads TGCGCCAGCAGCCAAGACAGACTAGAAGGGAATGAAAAACTGTTTTTT. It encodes CASSQDRLEGNEKLFF.

The CDR3 nucleotides read TGTGCCAGCAGCTTGCGAGGGCAGGAGCAGTACTTC. This codes for CASSLRGQEQYF. The genes are TRBV5-5 and TRBJ2-7; possibly TRBD2 for D (5 bases). Per germline, CDR1 SGHKS and CDR2 YYEKEE (reference sequence). Trimming took off 1 base at V and 7 bases at J, with 9 bases between the two ends. CDR3 length: 12 amino acids.

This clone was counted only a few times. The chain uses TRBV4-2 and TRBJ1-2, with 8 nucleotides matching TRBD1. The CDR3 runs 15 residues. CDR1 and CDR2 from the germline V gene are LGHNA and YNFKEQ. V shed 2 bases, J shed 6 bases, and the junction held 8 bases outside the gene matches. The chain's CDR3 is CASSQHNRQGHGYTF. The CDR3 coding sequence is TGTGCCAGCAGCCAACATAATCGACAGGGGCATGGCTACACCTTC.

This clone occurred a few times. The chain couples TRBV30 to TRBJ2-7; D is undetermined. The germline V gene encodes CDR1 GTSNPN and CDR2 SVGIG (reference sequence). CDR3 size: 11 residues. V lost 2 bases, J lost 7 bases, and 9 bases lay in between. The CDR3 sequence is CAWSPAGEQYF. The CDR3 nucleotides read TGTGCCTGGAGTCCCGCAGGAGAGCAGTACTTC.

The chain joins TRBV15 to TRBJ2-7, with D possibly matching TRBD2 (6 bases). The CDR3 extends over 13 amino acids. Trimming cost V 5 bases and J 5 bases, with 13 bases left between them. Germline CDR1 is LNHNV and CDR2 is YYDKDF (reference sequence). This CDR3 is CATSQRRGHEQYF. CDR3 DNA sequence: TGTGCCACCAGCCAGAGGAGGGGCCACGAGCAGTACTTC.

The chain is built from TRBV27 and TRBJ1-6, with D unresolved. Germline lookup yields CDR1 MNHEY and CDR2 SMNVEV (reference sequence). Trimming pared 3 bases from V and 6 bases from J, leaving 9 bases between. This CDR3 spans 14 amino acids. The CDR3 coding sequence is TGTGCCAGCAGTTTGGGTCCTCTTAATTCACCCCTCCACTTT. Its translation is CASSLGPLNSPLHF.

The CDR3 loop is CATQQGQGGYTF. CDR3 nucleotides: TGTGCCACCCAACAGGGGCAGGGTGGCTACACCTTC. V usage is TRBV19 and J usage is TRBJ1-2, with TRBD1 identical over 7 bases. CDR1 and CDR2 from the germline V gene are LNHDA and SQIVND (reference sequence). J was trimmed by 7 bases and V by 10 bases; bases with no gene match: 9. The CDR3 runs to 12 residues.